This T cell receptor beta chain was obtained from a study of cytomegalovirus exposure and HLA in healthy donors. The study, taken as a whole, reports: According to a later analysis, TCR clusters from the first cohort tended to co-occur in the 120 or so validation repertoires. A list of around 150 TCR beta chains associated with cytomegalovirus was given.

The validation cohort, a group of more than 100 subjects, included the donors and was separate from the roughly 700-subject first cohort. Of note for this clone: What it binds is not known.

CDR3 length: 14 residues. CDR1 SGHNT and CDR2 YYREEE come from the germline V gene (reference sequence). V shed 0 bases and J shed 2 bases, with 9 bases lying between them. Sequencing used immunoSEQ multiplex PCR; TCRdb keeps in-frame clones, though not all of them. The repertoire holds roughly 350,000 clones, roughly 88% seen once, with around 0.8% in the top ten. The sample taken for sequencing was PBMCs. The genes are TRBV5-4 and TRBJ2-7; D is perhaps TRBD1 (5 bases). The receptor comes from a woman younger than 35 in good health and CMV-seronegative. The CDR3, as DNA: TGTGCCAGCAGCTTGGGGGGCAGAACCTACGAGCAGTACTTC. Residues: CASSLGGRTYEQYF.